What follows are 20 T cell receptor beta chains derived from one specimen sequenced in a study of blood T cell repertoires in COVID-19. The repertoire was sequenced with immunoSEQ multiplex PCR; TCRdb's copy has only in-frame clones and lacks some. The sample carries 140,000 to 150,000 clones, around 88% recorded once. Sequenced material: peripheral blood. These receptors were collected from a man in his sixties with active or convalescent COVID-19.

V and J are TRBV4-3 and TRBJ1-2; tentatively, D is TRBD1 (5 bases). The germline CDR1 and CDR2 sequences are LGHNA and YSLEER. Trimming took 1 base from V and 9 from J, leaving 15 bases between them. This CDR3 is built from 14 residues. Here the CDR3 reads CASSQGQTLDSYTF. The CDR3 coding sequence is TGCGCCAGCAGCCAAGGACAGACCCTGGATAGCTACACCTTC.

The chain joins TRBV5-6 to TRBJ2-5, with TRBD2 matching 10 bases. J gave up 4 bases and V 4 bases, and 10 bases lay outside the gene matches. Germline lookup yields CDR1 SGHDT and CDR2 YYEEEE. The CDR3 has 16 residues. CDR3 nucleotide sequence: TGTGCCAGCAGCAGACAAAGCGGGGGGGCCGTAGAGACCCAGTACTTC. It translates to CASSRQSGGAVETQYF.

V is TRBV7-9 and J is TRBJ1-4; maybe TRBD1 (5 bases). V was trimmed by 5 bases and J by 6 bases, leaving 16 bases between them. Germline loops: CDR1 SEHNR, CDR2 FQNEAQ (reference sequence). The CDR3 spans 15 residues. CDR3 coding DNA: TGTGCCAGCAGCCTTCGGACGGGAGGGGATGAAAAACTGTTTTTT. It encodes CASSLRTGGDEKLFF. Supplemented by reference TRBV7-9 and TRBJ1-4, the full variable domain reads DTGVSQNPRHKITKRGQNVTFRCDPISEHNRLYWYRQTLGQGPEFLTYFQNEAQLEKSRLLSDRFSAERPKGSFSTLEIQRTEQGDSAMYLCASSLRTGGDEKLFFGSGTQLSVL.

Only one count was recorded for this clone. The CDR3 is CASTTKVGGGWVYGYTF. The CDR3 DNA sequence: TGTGCCAGCACCACTAAGGTCGGTGGGGGCTGGGTCTATGGCTACACCTTC. The chain recombines TRBV28 with TRBJ1-2, with D possibly matching TRBD1 (6 bases). The germline V and J ends were trimmed by 7 bases and 4 bases, with 25 bases remaining between them. The length of the CDR3 is 17 residues. The germline gives CDR1 MDHEN, CDR2 SYDVKM.

The rearrangement joins TRBV10-3 to TRBJ2-3; TRBD2 is a possible D gene (7 bases). The CDR3 runs 13 residues. Germline values: CDR1 ENHRY, CDR2 SYGVKD. The V end lost 11 bases, the J end lost 0 bases, and 12 bases lay between the germline ends. The CDR3 coding sequence is TGTGCCCCCCGGGGGGCTAGCACAGATACGCAGTATTTT. Amino acid sequence: CAPRGASTDTQYF.

The CDR3 is CATSQPLAGGPDEQFF. In DNA form, the CDR3 reads TGTGCCACCAGCCAGCCCCTAGCGGGAGGGCCAGATGAGCAGTTCTTC. This chain joins TRBV24-1 and TRBJ2-1; TRBD2 aligns across 12 bases. The CDR3 extends over 16 amino acids. V shed 7 bases, J shed 8 bases, and the junction held 11 bases outside the gene matches. CDR1 is KGHDR, CDR2 SFDVKD, per germline.

The chain carries TRBV21-1 and TRBJ1-2. TRBV21-1 is a documented pseudogene. The CDR3 covers 14 residues. CDR3 nucleotide sequence: TGTGCCAGCAGCAAATGGAGGGGCGGCTATGGCTACACCTTC. Protein sequence: CASSKWRGGYGYTF.

In its sample, this clone was seen once. The CDR3 protein is CASSLRDGTGGNTIYF. Written as DNA, the CDR3 is TGTGCCAGCAGCCTCAGGGACGGGACAGGGGGAAACACCATATATTTT. V gene TRBV9 combines with J gene TRBJ1-3; 9 bases fit TRBD1. This CDR3 contains 16 residues. V trimming: 4 bases; J trimming: 4 bases; junction bases outside the gene matches: 9. Per the germline V gene, CDR1 is SGDLS and CDR2 is YYNGEE.

The chain is built from TRBV11-2 and TRBJ2-5; 7 bases are shared with TRBD1. CDR3 length: 15 amino acids. The germline CDR1 and CDR2 sequences are SGHAT and FQNNGV. V lost 6 bases and J lost 2; bases outside the gene matches: 9. In DNA form, the CDR3 reads TGTGCCAGCAGGAGGCCGGGACAGCGACAAGAGACCCAGTACTTC. It yields the protein CASRRPGQRQETQYF.

The chain links TRBV5-4 to TRBJ2-3, with 11 bases fitting TRBD2. J gave up 3 bases and V 4 bases, and 7 bases lay outside the gene matches. Looked up from germline, CDR1 is SGHNT and CDR2 is YYREEE (reference sequence). The CDR3 runs 16 residues. CDR3 residues: CASSLRLAGMTDTQYF. CDR3 nucleotides: TGTGCCAGCAGCCTCCGACTAGCGGGGATGACAGATACGCAGTATTTT. Using reference TRBV5-4 and TRBJ2-3 for the parts outside the CDR3, the full variable domain is ETGVTQSPTHLIKTRGQQVTLRCSSQSGHNTVSWYQQALGQGPQFIFQYYREEENGRGNFPPRFSGLQFPNYSSELNVNALELDDSALYLCASSLRLAGMTDTQYFGPGTRLTVL.

This chain connects TRBV5-5 to TRBJ1-2; 8 nucleotides line up with TRBD1. Trimming took 4 bases from V and 4 from J; bases not matched to a gene: 3. Germline CDR1 reads SGHKS; CDR2 reads YYEKEE (reference sequence). This CDR3 is 13 amino acids long. The CDR3 loop is CASSPRGPYGYTF. CDR3 bases: TGTGCCAGCAGCCCCAGGGGGCCCTATGGCTACACCTTC. Filled out from reference TRBV5-5 and TRBJ1-2, the complete variable domain reads DAGVTQSPTHLIKTRGQQVTLRCSPISGHKSVSWYQQVLGQGPQFIFQYYEKEERGRGNFPDRFSARQFPNYSSELNVNALLLGDSALYLCASSPRGPYGYTFGSGTRLTVV.

Comments on this clone: Compared with germline, one end of the junction differs, possibly owing to a read error. J is TRBJ1-1 and V is TRBV5-5; TRBD1 might be the D (6 bases). Germline CDR1 is SGHKS and CDR2 is YYEKEE (reference sequence). The CDR3 loop spans 15 amino acids. CDR3 sequence reads: CASSLYQGTNTETFF. CDR3 DNA: TGTGCCAGCAGCTTGTACCAGGGGACTAACACTGAAACTTTCTTT.

The chain is built from TRBV5-5 and TRBJ1-5; D remains unclear. Trimming took 4 bases from V and 5 from J, leaving 16 bases between them. Germline assignment: CDR1 SGHKS and CDR2 YYEKEE (reference sequence). The CDR3 runs to 15 residues. CDR3 DNA sequence: TGTGCCAGCAGCCGTCGACAAGACCGCGATCAGCCCCAGCATTTT. Its translation is CASSRRQDRDQPQHF.

The rearrangement uses TRBV11-3 and TRBJ2-1; maybe TRBD2 (5 bases). The V end lost 0 bases, the J end lost 0 bases, and 15 bases lay between the germline ends. The CDR3 runs to 18 residues. Germline V gene sequence: CDR1 SGHNT, CDR2 YENEEA. The CDR3 sequence: CASSLDNSSGRSYNEQFF. The CDR3 nucleotides read TGTGCCAGCAGCTTAGATAATTCGAGCGGTCGCTCCTACAATGAGCAGTTCTTC.

The table lists this clone with a count of one. The CDR3 nucleotides are TGTGCCAGCAGCTTGGCCAACGGAGCCTACAATGAGCAGTTCTTC. This gives the protein CASSLANGAYNEQFF. The chain employs TRBV5-4 and TRBJ2-1; the D is unclear. The germline CDR1 and CDR2 sequences are SGHNT and YYREEE (reference sequence). This CDR3 comprises 15 residues. Trimming shortened V by 0 bases and J by 2 bases, and 9 bases separated the two germline ends.

The CDR3 protein is CASSALGRGTDTQYF. As DNA, the CDR3 is TGTGCCAGCAGCGCCCTGGGAAGGGGGACAGATACGCAGTATTTT. The J gene is TRBJ2-3, the V gene TRBV9, with a possible D match to TRBD1 (6 bases). V lost 3 bases to trimming and J lost 3 bases, with 14 bases between them. From germline, CDR1 is SGDLS and CDR2 YYNGEE. CDR3 length: 15 residues.

V and J are TRBV3-1 (or the pseudogene TRBV3-2) and TRBJ2-7; no firm D call. The length of the CDR3 is 14 residues. CDR1 LGHDT and CDR2 YNNKEL come from the germline V gene (reference sequence). V was clipped by 1 base and J by 7 bases, with 14 bases between them. The CDR3 region is CASSQGEAEIEQYF. CDR3 in DNA: TGTGCCAGCAGCCAAGGAGAGGCAGAAATTGAGCAGTACTTC.

CDR3: CASSEAAQGGAFF. For the CDR3, the DNA is TGTGCCAGCAGTGAAGCAGCGCAGGGGGGAGCTTTCTTT. This chain links TRBV6-1 with TRBJ1-1; 7 positions agree with TRBD1. This CDR3 is 13 amino acids long. The germline V gene has CDR1 MNHNS and CDR2 SASEGT. Trimming took 0 bases from V and 10 from J; bases not matched to a gene: 5.

This sequence joins TRBV6-5 and TRBJ1-6; D is possibly TRBD1 (6 bases). V gave up 6 bases and J gave up 7 bases, with 16 bases separating them. The CDR3 is 15 residues long. Germline V gene data show CDR1 as MNHEY and CDR2 as SVGAGI. CDR3 nucleotide sequence: TGTGCCAGCAGACGGACAGCTGATGGAAATTCACCCCTCCACTTT. Translated: CASRRTADGNSPLHF.

V is TRBV3-1 (or the pseudogene TRBV3-2) and J is TRBJ2-2; 7 positions agree with TRBD2. This CDR3 has 15 residues. Germline V CDR1 and CDR2: LGHDT, YNNKEL (reference sequence). Losses at the gene ends were 3 bases for V and 5 bases for J; bases not matched to a gene: 6. CDR3 protein: CASSQGLRNTGELFF. In nucleotides, the CDR3 is TGTGCCAGCAGCCAGGGACTACGAAATACCGGGGAGCTGTTTTTT.